This is a list of T cell receptor beta chains from one sample in a study of Ad26.COV2.S vaccination and SARS-CoV-2 variants. TCRdb's table, derived via immunoSEQ multiplex PCR, lists solely in-frame clones and lacks some. The sample shows 440,000 or so clones, less than 95% of them seen only once. This specimen consisted of peripheral blood, obtained in a trial of Ad26.COV2.S vaccine versus placebo. These receptors all stem from a person between 18 and 59 years old who received the Ad26.COV2.S COVID-19 vaccine or a placebo. CDR3s include the opening cysteine and the closing phenylalanine or tryptophan. A D gene is named only where the DNA matches it firmly. Clone size is given for some rows only: seen once, a few or many times, or a class if the clone is expanded.

CDR3 DNA,CDR3 protein,V gene,clone size,D gene,J gene
TGTGCCAGCAGCTTAGGGGGGATGGGGGATACGCAGTATTTT,CASSLGGMGDTQYF,TRBV7-2,-,-,TRBJ2-3
TGTGCCAGCACCAAAGGAGATGATCAGCCCCAGCATTTT,CASTKGDDQPQHF,TRBV5-6,-,-,TRBJ1-5
TGTGCCTGGAGTGTAACCGCGAACACCGGGGAGCTGTTTTTT,CAWSVTANTGELFF,TRBV30,few,-,TRBJ2-2
TGTGCCAGCAGCTTGGCCAAGCTAGCGGCCTACAATGAGCAGTTCTTC,CASSLAKLAAYNEQFF,TRBV5-4,-,TRBD2,TRBJ2-1
TGTGCCACCAGCAGAGATCTCGGCAGGGGGCCCGGGGCCAACGTCCTGACTTTC,CATSRDLGRGPGANVLTF,TRBV15,-,TRBD1,TRBJ2-6
TGTGCCAGCAGTTCCGTAGGAGCGGGACGGACCCAGTACTTC,CASSSVGAGRTQYF,TRBV28,-,TRBD2,TRBJ2-5
TGCGCCAGCAGCTGGGGGGAGACCCAGTACTTC,CASSWGETQYF,TRBV5-1,once,-,TRBJ2-5
TGTGCCAGCAGATGGGGAAGATCGAACACCGGGGAGCTGTTTTTT,CASRWGRSNTGELFF,TRBV28,-,-,TRBJ2-2
TGTGCCAGCAGTTACTCTTACCACCGCTCCTACGAGCAGTACTTC,CASSYSYHRSYEQYF,TRBV6-7,-,-,TRBJ2-7
TGTGCCAGCAGTGAAGAAGGCCCAGTATACAATGAGCAGTTCTTC,CASSEEGPVYNEQFF,TRBV2,few,-,TRBJ2-1